The rows below give T cell receptor beta chains drawn from one sample of a study of blood T cell repertoires in COVID-19. Here immunoSEQ multiplex PCR was the method, and the copy in TCRdb shows in-frame clones only, minus some. The table includes about 70,000 clones, more than 70% detected once. The specimen was peripheral blood. The receptors shown here come from a woman in her sixties with acute or convalescent COVID-19. CDR3s include the opening cysteine and the closing phenylalanine or tryptophan. The order of the fields is CDR3 length, clone size, D gene, J gene, V gene, CDR3 DNA, CDR3 protein. The D gene is left open where the match is weak. Only some rows state a clone size, as once, few, many or a class for expanded clones.

17	.	.	TRBJ1-1	TRBV4-2	TGTGCCAGCAGCCAAGAAGTCAGGGTAGGAGTGAACACTGAAGCTTTCTTT	CASSQEVRVGVNTEAFF
15	.	TRBD1	TRBJ2-2	TRBV7-9	TGTGCCAGCAGCTGGGACAGCCGGAACACCGGGGAGCTGTTTTTT	CASSWDSRNTGELFF
13	.	TRBD1	TRBJ2-1	TRBV29-1	TGCAGCGGACAGGGGGTCTTGAACAATGAGCAGTTCTTC	CSGQGVLNNEQFF
20	.	.	TRBJ1-3	TRBV24-1	TGTGCCACCAGTGATCTTCGACACCGGGACATGGGGAAACTAAGAAACACCATATATTTT	CATSDLRHRDMGKLRNTIYF
14	.	TRBD1	TRBJ2-2	TRBV27	TGTGCCAGCAGTTTTGACAGGGGGACCGGGGAGCTGTTTTTT	CASSFDRGTGELFF
11	.	.	TRBJ1-2	TRBV28	TGTGCCAGCGGGCAGACGTATAGCTACACCTTC	CASGQTYSYTF
18	.	.	TRBJ1-1	TRBV7-9	TGTGCCAGCAGCTTATGGGCGGGGCTCCCTATCATGAACACTGAAGCTTTCTTT	CASSLWAGLPIMNTEAFF
13	.	.	TRBJ1-1	TRBV6-5	TGTGCCAGCAGCACACAAATGAACACTGAAGCTTTCTTT	CASSTQMNTEAFF
14	.	.	TRBJ1-5	TRBV3-1/TRBV3-2	TGTGCCAGCAGCCTAGGGGGTCCTTATCAGCCCCAGCATTTT	CASSLGGPYQPQHF
12	.	.	TRBJ1-1	TRBV5-6	TGTGCCAGCAGCTTGGGGCACACTGAAGCTTTCTTT	CASSLGHTEAFF
16	.	.	TRBJ1-5	TRBV2	TGTGCCAGCAGTGATCCTCGCGGGGGTAGCAATCAGCCCCAGCATTTT	CASSDPRGGSNQPQHF
18	.	TRBD2	TRBJ2-7	TRBV9	TGTGCCAGCAGCGCCCAGATGGGTAGCGGGGGTCAGACCTACGAGCAGTACTTC	CASSAQMGSGGQTYEQYF
14	once	TRBD1	TRBJ1-4	TRBV10-3	TGTGCCATCAGTGGGGGACAGGGGGGCGAAAAACTGTTTTTT	CAISGGQGGEKLFF
18	.	.	TRBJ1-5	TRBV21-1	TGTGCCAGCAGCCCCCTAAGGTATACAGGGGGCTCCAATCAGCCCCAGCATTTT	CASSPLRYTGGSNQPQHF
15	.	TRBD1	TRBJ1-2	TRBV2	TGTGCCAGCAGTGAGATACGCGGACAGGGAAATGGCTACACCTTC	CASSEIRGQGNGYTF
12	.	.	TRBJ1-5	TRBV2	TGTGCCAGCAGCCTACTAGATCAGCCCCAGCATTTT	CASSLLDQPQHF
15	.	TRBD1	TRBJ1-1	TRBV5-1	TGCGCCAGCAGCTTGGGAGGGGGCGCGGGAACTGAAGCTTTCTTT	CASSLGGGAGTEAFF
13	.	.	TRBJ1-1	TRBV12-5	TGTGCTAGTGAGCCACAGGGGAACACTGAAGCTTTCTTT	CASEPQGNTEAFF
15	.	TRBD2	TRBJ2-3	TRBV7-7	TGTGCTAGCAGCTTAGGCGGGGGGGCGGAAGATACGCAGTATTTT	CASSLGGGAEDTQYF
11	.	.	TRBJ2-5	TRBV7-6	TGTGCCAGCACCTCCGGAGAGACCCAGTACTTC	CASTSGETQYF
17	.	.	TRBJ2-6	TRBV2	TGTGCCAGCAGTCCCGGGACATTCAACTCTGGGGCCAACGTCCTGACTTTC	CASSPGTFNSGANVLTF
18	.	TRBD2	TRBJ2-3	TRBV18	TGTGCCAGCTCACCGGCGGGGGGCGCGAGGTTGGGCACAGATACGCAGTATTTT	CASSPAGGARLGTDTQYF
11	.	.	TRBJ2-7	TRBV20-1	TGCAGTGCTAGTTCGGTGGACGAGCAGTACTTC	CSASSVDEQYF
15	.	.	TRBJ1-3	TRBV6-5	TGTGCCAGCAGTTACATGGGGGCTCCTGGAAACACCATATATTTT	CASSYMGAPGNTIYF
20	.	TRBD2	TRBJ2-3	TRBV9	TGTGCCAGCAGCACACCTCTAGCGGGGGGGTTACTCACTAGCACAGATACGCAGTATTTT	CASSTPLAGGLLTSTDTQYF
14	.	.	TRBJ1-2	TRBV6-2/TRBV6-3	TGTGCCAGCAGCCGGCAGCAGGGCATCTATGGCTACACCTTC	CASSRQQGIYGYTF
14	.	.	TRBJ2-7	TRBV11-2	TGTGCCAGCAGCTTCGGGACTGCCTCCTACGAGCAGTACTTC	CASSFGTASYEQYF
16	.	.	TRBJ1-3	TRBV5-1	TGCGCCAGCAGCCGGACTCCGGATTTCACTGGAAACACCATATATTTT	CASSRTPDFTGNTIYF
15	.	.	TRBJ1-1	TRBV7-9	TGTGCCAGCAGCCTGGAGACAGAAATGAACACTGAAGCTTTCTTT	CASSLETEMNTEAFF
14	.	TRBD1	TRBJ1-6	TRBV5-4	TGTGCCAGCAGCCTGGACAGGGTCAATTCACCCCTCCACTTT	CASSLDRVNSPLHF
15	once	.	TRBJ1-4	TRBV5-1	TGCGCCAGCAGCTCGGCAGACCCTAGAAATGAAAAACTGTTTTTT	CASSSADPRNEKLFF
15	.	.	TRBJ2-7	TRBV5-4	TGTGCCAGCAGCCCGGCAGCGGAATTGCCCTACGAGCAGTACTTC	CASSPAAELPYEQYF
14	.	TRBD1	TRBJ2-7	TRBV30	TGTGCCTGGAAACCCGGGACAGGGGGCAGGGAGCAGTACTTC	CAWKPGTGGREQYF
15	.	TRBD2	TRBJ2-5	TRBV7-9	TGTGCCAGCAGCCCCCCGCGGGGGAACCAAGAGACCCAGTACTTC	CASSPPRGNQETQYF
14	few	.	TRBJ2-7	TRBV4-2	TGTGCCAGCAGCCAAGATCAGACATACTACGAGCAGTACTTC	CASSQDQTYYEQYF
12	.	.	TRBJ1-2	TRBV7-2	TGTGCCAGCAGCTTACACAGGGAGATTCCTCTCTTC	CASSLHREIPLF
15	.	.	TRBJ2-1	TRBV9	TGTGCCAGCAGCAAAGCATCGAGCTCCTACAATGAGCAGTTCTTC	CASSKASSSYNEQFF